These 19 T cell receptor beta chains share one sample of origin, sequenced in a study of cytomegalovirus exposure and HLA in healthy donors. PCR employed 60 Vbeta and 13 Jbeta primers. The table came from immunoSEQ multiplex PCR; TCRdb's copy has only in-frame clones and leaves some out. The sample consists of some 210,000 clones, approximately 83% of them appearing once. The sequencing input was PBMCs. All receptors derive from a woman aged 45-60 years in good health and CMV-seropositive.

The gene calls are TRBV2 and TRBJ2-3; 15 bases are shared with TRBD2. Germline V gene lookup returns CDR1 SNHLY and CDR2 FYNNEI. The CDR3 length is 17 residues. After removal of 9 bases from V and 2 bases from J, the junction contained 9 bases not matched to a gene. The CDR3 region is CASTGLAGGWTTDTQYF. CDR3 nucleotide sequence: TGTGCCAGTACCGGACTAGCGGGGGGGTGGACCACAGATACGCAGTATTTT.

This chain uses TRBV4-1 with TRBJ2-7; possibly TRBD2 for D (6 bases). CDR3 length: 12 amino acids. Trimming left V 2 bases short and J 6 bases short, with 8 bases between. Germline assignment: CDR1 MGHRA and CDR2 YSYEKL. The DNA for the CDR3 is TGCGCCAGCAGCCAACTGGGAGGCGAGCAGTACTTC. It encodes CASSQLGGEQYF.

The chain carries TRBV4-1 and TRBJ1-1; TRBD1 aligns across 8 bases. Trimming at V came to 2 bases and at J to 2 bases, leaving 1 base not matched to a gene. This CDR3 spans 14 amino acids. CDR1 is MGHRA, CDR2 YSYEKL, per germline. In nucleotides, the CDR3 is TGCGCCAGCAGCCAACAGGGGGCCAACACTGAAGCTTTCTTT. Residues: CASSQQGANTEAFF.

CDR3 sequence reads: CASSPRGVNAYNEQFF. CDR3 sequence (DNA): TGTGCCAGCAGTCCCAGGGGTGTCAATGCCTACAATGAGCAGTTCTTC. The gene calls are TRBV27 and TRBJ2-1; possible D gene TRBD1, 6 bases. The CDR3 is 16 residues long. V shed 5 bases and J shed 2 bases, with 16 bases lying between them. Germline V gene sequence: CDR1 MNHEY, CDR2 SMNVEV (reference sequence).

The rearrangement uses TRBV30 and TRBJ1-5; perhaps TRBD1 as D (5 bases). There are 16 residues in the CDR3. The V gene lost 1 base and the J gene lost 6 bases, with 19 bases spanning the gap. Germline CDR1 GTSNPN, CDR2 SVGIG (reference sequence). DNA of the CDR3: TGTGCCTGGAGTGAAGGAGCAGGGAGGCTCTTTCAGCCCCAGCATTTT. Encoded protein: CAWSEGAGRLFQPQHF.

As regards this clone: The sample carries other DNA sequences with the same CDR3. J is TRBJ2-7 and V is TRBV19; 8 bases match TRBD1. This CDR3 contains 14 residues. Germline loops: CDR1 LNHDA, CDR2 SQIVND (reference sequence). J lost 2 bases, V lost 5 bases, and 5 bases had no gene match. CDR3 protein: CASSPRQGPYEQYF. The CDR3 DNA follows: TGTGCCAGTAGTCCTCGACAGGGGCCCTACGAGCAGTACTTC.

The chain combines TRBV5-1 with TRBJ1-1; 9 bases align to TRBD1. The CDR3 spans 16 residues. With 4 bases clipped from V and 5 bases from J, the junction kept 12 bases outside the gene matches. Germline CDR1 is SGHRS and CDR2 is YFSETQ. CDR3 coding DNA: TGCGCCAGCAGCCCCGGGACAGGGCCAGGAGGGACTGAAGCTTTCTTT. It translates to CASSPGTGPGGTEAFF.

The J gene is TRBJ1-1, the V gene TRBV7-2; 8 bases line up with TRBD1. The ends lost 1 base at V and 5 bases at J; junction bases unmatched: 6. The CDR3 runs to 15 residues. Germline CDR1 and CDR2: SGHTA and FQGNSA. The CDR3 is CASSLDRGMGTEAFF. CDR3 nucleotide sequence: TGTGCCAGCAGCTTAGACAGGGGGATGGGGACTGAAGCTTTCTTT.

CDR3 protein: CASSLKGLSTDTQYF. CDR3 coding DNA: TGCGCCAGCAGCTTAAAGGGACTTAGCACAGATACGCAGTATTTT. The chain has TRBV5-1 and TRBJ2-3; perhaps TRBD2 as D (6 bases). V dropped 2 bases and J dropped 0 bases, with 10 bases sitting between them. The CDR3 covers 15 residues. The germline gives CDR1 SGHRS, CDR2 YFSETQ.

The gene calls are TRBV7-9 and TRBJ1-1, with D possibly TRBD1 on 5 matching bases. The CDR3 extends over 15 amino acids. V gave up 0 bases and J gave up 0 bases, with 8 bases separating them. Germline loops: CDR1 SEHNR, CDR2 FQNEAQ (reference sequence). The CDR3 sequence is CASSLALGVNTEAFF. The CDR3 nucleotides are TGTGCCAGCAGCTTAGCTCTAGGGGTGAACACTGAAGCTTTCTTT.

The gene calls are TRBV18 and TRBJ2-5; 7 nucleotides line up with TRBD1. CDR3 length equals 18 residues. Trimming at V came to 1 base and at J to 5 bases, leaving 16 bases not matched to a gene. CDR1 is KGHSH and CDR2 is LQKENI in the germline V gene. CDR3 coding DNA: TGTGCCAGCTCACCACGACGTAACCGACAGGGCGCCCTGGAGACCCAGTACTTC. Translation gives CASSPRRNRQGALETQYF.

The chain joins TRBV5-6 to TRBJ2-1; D is perhaps TRBD1 (5 bases). In germline, CDR1 is SGHDT, CDR2 YYEEEE. V was shortened by 0 bases and J by 5 bases, with 9 bases between the two germline ends. The CDR3 contains 14 residues. The CDR3 here is CASSLVGANNEQFF. As DNA, the CDR3 is TGTGCCAGCAGCTTGGTTGGGGCTAACAATGAGCAGTTCTTC.

This clone showed up just a few times. In nucleotides, the CDR3 is TGCGCCAGCAGCTTCATATCGCGGTCCGTAGCCAATGAGCAGTTCTTC. It is translated as CASSFISRSVANEQFF. The rearrangement joins TRBV5-1 to TRBJ2-1; D is ambiguous. V was clipped by 2 bases and J by 6 bases, with 18 bases between them. Per germline, CDR1 SGHRS and CDR2 YFSETQ. This CDR3 has 16 amino acids.

The V and J genes are TRBV6-5 and TRBJ2-5; 9 bases map to TRBD1. The J call may be incorrect, as the DNA end agrees better with TRBJ2-7. The CDR3 loop spans 14 amino acids. Germline V gene data show CDR1 as MNHEY and CDR2 as SVGAGI. Here the CDR3 DNA reads TGTGCCAGCAGTGACAGGGGGGAGCTCGGCGAGCAGTACTTC. Protein: CASSDRGELGEQYF.

This chain connects TRBV28 to TRBJ1-1; 11 nucleotides match TRBD1. Germline V lookup: CDR1 MDHEN, CDR2 SYDVKM. The CDR3 consists of 13 residues. The V and J ends lost 5 bases and 5 bases, in that order; junction bases with no gene match: 1. The CDR3, as DNA: TGTGCCAGCAGTGGACAGGGGGCGACTGAAGCTTTCTTT. Translation gives CASSGQGATEAFF.

The V and J genes are TRBV30 and TRBJ1-5; 8 nucleotides line up with TRBD1. This CDR3 contains 16 residues. V was clipped by 3 bases and J by 11 bases; unmatched bases: 18. The V gene's germline CDR1 is GTSNPN and CDR2 SVGIG (reference sequence). The CDR3 reads CAWSLTGALLSGSQHF. The CDR3 DNA follows: TGTGCCTGGAGCTTGACAGGGGCACTATTGTCTGGGTCCCAGCATTTT.

The rearrangement uses TRBV4-1 and TRBJ1-6; 7 bases fit TRBD1. The V gene end was trimmed by 0 bases and the J gene end by 6 bases; junction bases not matched to a gene: 5. The germline V gene encodes CDR1 MGHRA and CDR2 YSYEKL. The CDR3 extends over 16 amino acids. The CDR3 region has the DNA TGCGCCAGCAGCCAAGATCAGACAGGGCTTAATTCACCCCTCCACTTT. Its protein is CASSQDQTGLNSPLHF.

The chain has TRBV5-1 and TRBJ1-2, with D possibly matching TRBD1 (6 bases). This CDR3 spans 15 amino acids. Germline V gives CDR1 SGHRS, CDR2 YFSETQ. V dropped 4 bases and J dropped 4 bases, with 17 bases sitting between them. The CDR3 spells CASSTGGGSGYGYTF. The CDR3, as DNA: TGCGCCAGCAGCACGGGAGGGGGTTCGGGCTATGGCTACACCTTC.

The gene calls are TRBV5-1 and TRBJ2-2; D unresolved. V lost 6 bases to trimming and J lost 1 base, with 4 bases between them. The germline gives CDR1 SGHRS, CDR2 YFSETQ. The CDR3 runs to 12 residues. The CDR3: CASTRNTGELFF. The CDR3 nucleotides read TGCGCCAGCACCCGGAACACCGGGGAGCTGTTTTTT. Based on the CDR3 plus reference TRBV5-1 and TRBJ2-2, the full variable domain is KAGVTQTPRYLIKTRGQQVTLSCSPISGHRSVSWYQQTPGQGLQFLFEYFSETQRNKGNFPGRFSGRQFSNSRSEMNVSTLELGDSALYLCASTRNTGELFFGEGSRLTVL.